This passage covers 26 T cell receptor beta chains from one sample sequenced in a study of CD8+ T cells in alopecia areata. Following extraction, RNA underwent reverse transcription to cDNA, which served as the sequencing template. Here immunoSEQ multiplex PCR was the method, and the copy in TCRdb shows in-frame clones only, minus some. The sample comprises around 150,000 clones, less than 75% of which are singletons, and 35% to 40% rests with the top ten. The material sequenced was CD8+ T cells sorted from blood. Receptors were obtained from a human donor in good health.

Here the CDR3 DNA reads TGTGCCAGCAGCTTAGAGGGGCAGGGAAGCTACGAGCAGTACTTC. This encodes CASSLEGQGSYEQYF. This chain uses TRBV7-2 with TRBJ2-7; perhaps TRBD1 as D (5 bases). V was shortened by 1 base and J by 3 bases, with 13 bases between the two germline ends. The CDR3 covers 15 residues. Germline V lookup: CDR1 SGHTA, CDR2 FQGNSA.

This chain joins TRBV29-1 and TRBJ2-3; 12 bases fit TRBD2. The CDR3 is 16 amino acids. Losses at the gene ends were 2 bases for V and 3 bases for J; bases not matched to a gene: 6. In germline, CDR1 is SQVTM, CDR2 ANQGSEA. The CDR3 sequence: CSVEPTSGRETDTQYF. Here the CDR3 DNA reads TGCAGCGTTGAACCGACTAGCGGGAGAGAGACAGATACGCAGTATTTT.

This rearrangement joins TRBV6-1 to TRBJ1-5; a weak D match, TRBD1 (5 bases). Deletions cut 2 bases from V and 6 bases from J, with 11 bases between. This CDR3 is 14 amino acids long. Germline CDR1 and CDR2: MNHNS and SASEGT. CDR3 sequence: CASSEMGQGQPQHF. DNA for the CDR3: TGTGCCAGCAGTGAAATGGGGCAGGGTCAGCCCCAGCATTTT.

J is TRBJ2-7 and V is TRBV4-1, with D tentatively TRBD2 (5 bases). Trimming stripped 1 base from V and 6 bases from J, with 16 bases between. Germline loops: CDR1 MGHRA, CDR2 YSYEKL. This CDR3 has 15 residues. CDR3 nucleotide sequence: TGCGCCAGCAGCCAAGTTTTGGCGGGCCCCAGCGAGCAGTACTTC. Residues: CASSQVLAGPSEQYF.

J is TRBJ2-1 and V is TRBV19; possibly TRBD2 for D (5 bases). Germline CDR1 and CDR2: LNHDA and SQIVND (reference sequence). This CDR3 is built from 15 residues. V lost 2 bases, J lost 8 bases, and 16 bases lay in between. In nucleotides, the CDR3 is TGTGCCAGTAGTATAAGAGGTGACAAAGCGGATGAGCAGTTCTTC. This encodes CASSIRGDKADEQFF.

The table lists this clone with a few counts. The chain recombines TRBV29-1 with TRBJ2-6; unclear D gene. This CDR3 is built from 13 residues. The V gene's germline CDR1 is SQVTM and CDR2 ANQGSEA. With 5 bases removed from V and 0 bases from J, the gap between germline ends came to 5 bases. The CDR3 loop reads CSVKISGANVLTF. The CDR3 coding sequence is TGCAGCGTTAAGATCTCTGGGGCCAACGTCCTGACTTTC. Based on the CDR3 plus reference TRBV29-1 and TRBJ2-6, the full variable domain is SAVISQKPSRDICQRGTSLTIQCQVDSQVTMMFWYRQQPGQSLTLIATANQGSEATYESGFVIDKFPISRPNLTFSTLTVSNMSPEDSSIYLCSVKISGANVLTFGAGSRLTVL.

V is TRBV5-4 and J is TRBJ1-2; D gene uncertain. CDR1 and CDR2 (germline): SGHNT, YYREEE (reference sequence). Trimming cost V 4 bases and J 8 bases, with 15 bases left between them. CDR3 length equals 13 residues. The CDR3 is CASSPLRDNGYTF. The CDR3 region has the DNA TGTGCCAGCAGCCCCCTCCGAGACAACGGCTACACCTTC.

V and J are TRBV29-1 and TRBJ2-5; 14 bases agree with TRBD2. Gene TRBJ2-7 matches the end of the DNA better, so the J call may be wrong. Germline CDR1 and CDR2: SQVTM and ANQGSEA. The CDR3 is made up of 15 amino acids. The CDR3 protein is CSVGGLAGDPYEQYF. CDR3 coding DNA: TGCAGCGTTGGGGGACTAGCGGGAGACCCCTACGAGCAGTACTTC.

The chain uses TRBV27 and TRBJ2-7, with D unresolved. V was pared by 9 bases and J by 2 bases, with 14 bases between. The germline V gene has CDR1 MNHEY and CDR2 SMNVEV (reference sequence). The CDR3 sequence is 13 residues long. As DNA, the CDR3 is TGTGCCAGTGCTACGGTAACCCCCTACGAGCAGTACTTC. It yields the protein CASATVTPYEQYF.

This chain connects TRBV21-1 to TRBJ1-3. TRBV21-1 is a pseudogene. The CDR3 contains 15 residues. As DNA, the CDR3 is TGTGCCAGCAGCTACGCCCGGGGCCCGGGAAACACCATATATTTT. Protein product: CASSYARGPGNTIYF.

The rearrangement joins TRBV5-1 to TRBJ2-7; D is ambiguous. This CDR3 has 13 amino acids. Trimming shortened V by 4 bases and J by 1 base, and 9 bases separated the two germline ends. From germline, CDR1 is SGHRS and CDR2 YFSETQ. In DNA, the CDR3 is TGCGCCAGCAGCGCCGACGGGTCCTACGAGCAGTACTTC. Amino acids: CASSADGSYEQYF.

The rearrangement links TRBV12-5 to TRBJ1-5; D is uncertain. CDR3 length: 14 amino acids. Per germline, CDR1 LGHNT and CDR2 FRNRAP. V was trimmed by 5 bases and J by 0 bases, leaving 8 bases between them. Here the CDR3 reads CASGHGNSNQPQHF. In nucleotides, the CDR3 is TGTGCTAGTGGTCATGGGAATAGCAATCAGCCCCAGCATTTT.

V usage is TRBV6-5 and J usage is TRBJ2-2; no reliable D call. V lost 0 bases, J lost 4 bases, and 12 bases lay in between. The CDR3 is 16 amino acids. Germline V gives CDR1 MNHEY, CDR2 SVGAGI. The CDR3 region is CASSYSAPESTGELFF. In DNA, the CDR3 is TGTGCCAGCAGTTACTCAGCGCCGGAATCCACCGGGGAGCTGTTTTTT.

The chain has TRBV29-1 and TRBJ2-1; perhaps TRBD2 as D (5 bases). The V end was cut by 7 bases, the J end by 2 bases, with 12 bases between. The CDR3 runs to 13 residues. CDR1 and CDR2 (germline): SQVTM, ANQGSEA. The DNA for the CDR3 is TGCAGCGGGTCGGCGGGCCCCTACAATGAGCAGTTCTTC. Its translation: CSGSAGPYNEQFF.

This clone was counted between two and nine times. The chain links TRBV30 to TRBJ2-1; D gene ambiguous. The V gene's germline CDR1 is GTSNPN and CDR2 SVGIG (reference sequence). V shed 6 bases and J shed 8 bases, with 23 bases lying between them. The CDR3 is made up of 15 amino acids. CDR3 DNA sequence: TGTGCCTGTATACGTTTCAAGGGCTCTTTTCATGAGCAGTTCTTC. This codes for CACIRFKGSFHEQFF. The full variable domain, in which reference TRBV30 and TRBJ2-1 provide the parts outside the CDR3, is SQTIHQWPATLVQPVGSPLSLECTVEGTSNPNLYWYRQAAGRGLQLLFYSVGIGQISSEVPQNLSASRPQDRQFILSSKKLLLSDSGFYLCACIRFKGSFHEQFFGPGTRLTVL.

J is TRBJ2-1 and V is TRBV14; TRBD1 matches 7 bases. V gave up 4 bases and J gave up 2 bases; unmatched junction bases: 5. Germline assignment: CDR1 SGHDN and CDR2 FVKESK. CDR3 length: 15 residues. This chain's CDR3 is CASSLLDRTYNEQFF. The CDR3 DNA reads as TGTGCCAGCAGCCTGTTGGACAGGACCTACAATGAGCAGTTCTTC.

This chain links TRBV2 with TRBJ2-5, with TRBD2 matching over 12 bases. The length of the CDR3 is 15 residues. Germline lookup yields CDR1 SNHLY and CDR2 FYNNEI. V was pared by 10 bases and J by 4 bases, with 10 bases of the junction left unmatched. The DNA of the CDR3 is TGTGCCACCGAACCTACTAGCGGGAGGCCAGAGACCCAGTACTTC. Its translation: CATEPTSGRPETQYF.

The chain couples TRBV20-1 to TRBJ2-3; 7 bases align to TRBD2. CDR3 size: 11 residues. The germline gives CDR1 DFQATT, CDR2 SNEGSKA (reference sequence). Losses at the gene ends were 0 bases for V and 10 bases for J; bases not matched to a gene: 1. The DNA for the CDR3 is TGCAGTGCTAGAGAGACTAGCTCGCAGTATTTT. Encoded protein: CSARETSSQYF.

This chain connects TRBV12-5 to TRBJ2-7; D possibly corresponds to TRBD2 (5 bases). Trimming took off 7 bases at V and 7 bases at J, with 14 bases between the two ends. Germline loops: CDR1 LGHNT, CDR2 FRNRAP. This CDR3 comprises 12 residues. The CDR3 sequence: CASARGPFEQYF. In nucleotides, the CDR3 is TGTGCTAGTGCCCGAGGGCCGTTTGAGCAGTACTTC. Variable domain in full (rest from reference TRBV12-5 and TRBJ2-7): DARVTQTPRHKVTEMGQEVTMRCQPILGHNTVFWYRQTMMQGLELLAYFRNRAPLDDSGMPKDRFSAEMPDATLATLKIQPSEPRDSAVYFCASARGPFEQYFGPGTRLTVT.

V usage is TRBV29-1 and J usage is TRBJ2-7; D is undetermined. The CDR3 is 11 amino acids. The V gene lost 4 bases and the J gene lost 2 bases, with 6 bases spanning the gap. The germline gives CDR1 SQVTM, CDR2 ANQGSEA. The CDR3 spells CSVADAYEQYF. The CDR3 nucleotides read TGCAGCGTTGCCGATGCCTACGAGCAGTACTTC.

This rearrangement joins TRBV5-1 to TRBJ2-7, with D perhaps matching TRBD1 (5 bases). Trimming shortened V by 3 bases and J by 5 bases, and 12 bases separated the two germline ends. Germline assignment: CDR1 SGHRS and CDR2 YFSETQ. The CDR3 runs 13 residues. CDR3 DNA: TGCGCCAGCAGCTGGACACGGTATAACGAGCAGTACTTC. Translation: CASSWTRYNEQYF.

V is TRBV4-1 and J is TRBJ2-7; D gene ambiguous. V lost 1 base and J lost 7, with 14 bases in between. The CDR3 is 14 residues long. The germline V gene has CDR1 MGHRA and CDR2 YSYEKL. CDR3 sequence (DNA): TGCGCCAGCAGCCAAGTTACCCTCCTGGGGGAGCAGTACTTC. Translating gives CASSQVTLLGEQYF.

This chain uses TRBV11-2 with TRBJ2-5; D remains ambiguous. CDR3 length equals 9 residues. Trimming cost V 10 bases and J 5 bases, with 5 bases left between them. CDR1 is SGHAT, CDR2 FQNNGV, per germline. The CDR3 reads CATGETQYF. In DNA form, the CDR3 reads TGTGCCACTGGGGAGACCCAGTACTTC.

The chain uses TRBV4-1 and TRBJ2-7; TRBD1 or TRBD2 may be the D gene (6 bases each). Germline V lookup: CDR1 MGHRA, CDR2 YSYEKL. This CDR3 comprises 13 residues. Trimming removed 5 bases at V and 7 bases at J, with 15 bases between. CDR3: CASSDRGPGEQYF. The CDR3 nucleotides read TGCGCCAGCAGCGACCGGGGGCCAGGAGAGCAGTACTTC.

This clone appeared once. This chain links TRBV19 with TRBJ2-1; 11 bases are shared with TRBD2. The J segment lost 5 bases and the V segment lost 5 bases, leaving 5 bases of the junction unmatched. Germline CDR1 is LNHDA and CDR2 is SQIVND (reference sequence). The CDR3 extends over 15 amino acids. CDR3 bases: TGTGCCAGTAGTTTACTAGCGGGAGTTAACAATGAGCAGTTCTTC. As protein: CASSLLAGVNNEQFF. The full variable domain, rest sourced from reference TRBV19 and TRBJ2-1, is DGGITQSPKYLFRKEGQNVTLSCEQNLNHDAMYWYRQDPGQGLRLIYYSQIVNDFQKGDIAEGYSVSREKKESFPLTVTSAQKNPTAFYLCASSLLAGVNNEQFFGPGTRLTVL.

This clone has more than one count but fewer than ten. V is TRBV4-2 and J is TRBJ2-7; 10 bases map to TRBD1. J was trimmed by 5 bases and V by 2 bases; bases with no gene match: 9. Per the germline V gene, CDR1 is LGHNA and CDR2 is YNFKEQ. This CDR3 has 16 residues. The CDR3 DNA is TGTGCCAGCAGCCAATGGGGACAGGGGTCCGGAGACGAGCAGTACTTC. It is translated as CASSQWGQGSGDEQYF.